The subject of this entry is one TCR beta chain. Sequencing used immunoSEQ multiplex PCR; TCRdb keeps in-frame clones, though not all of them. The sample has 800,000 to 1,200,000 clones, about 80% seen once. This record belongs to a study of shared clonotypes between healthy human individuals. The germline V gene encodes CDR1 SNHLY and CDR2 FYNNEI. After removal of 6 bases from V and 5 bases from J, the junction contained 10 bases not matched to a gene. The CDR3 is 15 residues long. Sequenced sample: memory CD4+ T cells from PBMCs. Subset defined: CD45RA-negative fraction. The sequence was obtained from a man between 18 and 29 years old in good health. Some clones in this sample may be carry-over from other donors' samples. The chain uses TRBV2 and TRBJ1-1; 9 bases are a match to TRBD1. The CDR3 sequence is CASSGQGQGLTEAFF. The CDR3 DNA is TGTGCCAGCAGCGGCCAGGGACAGGGCCTAACTGAAGCTTTCTTT.